Each of the 27 T cell receptor beta chains below was sequenced from the same sample in a study of PD-L1 blockade in urothelial cancer. Assay used: immunoSEQ multiplex PCR; TCRdb lists only in-frame clones, some missing. The sample carries about 22,000 clones, about 90% recorded once. Time point defined: peripheral blood 6 weeks after treatment start. The sequencing here drew on PBMCs, taken around atezolizumab (anti-PD-L1) treatment. The receptor source for this set is a woman aged 55-75 years with urothelial cancer.

The V and J genes are TRBV9 and TRBJ2-1; TRBD1 matches 10 bases. The CDR3 has 17 amino acids. The J segment lost 0 bases and the V segment lost 1 base, leaving 4 bases of the junction unmatched. Germline V gene data show CDR1 as SGDLS and CDR2 as YYNGEE. The CDR3 spells CASSVWGQGSSYNEQFF. CDR3 DNA: TGTGCCAGCAGCGTATGGGGACAGGGGAGCTCCTACAATGAGCAGTTCTTC.

In nucleotides, the CDR3 is TGTGCCAGCACCGGACTAGCGGGGGGGCGAGTGACAGATACGCAGTATTTT. It yields the protein CASTGLAGGRVTDTQYF. The chain combines TRBV11-2 with TRBJ2-3, with TRBD2 matching over 15 bases. Germline CDR1 and CDR2: SGHAT and FQNNGV. This CDR3 comprises 17 residues. Unmatched junction bases numbered 8, after V lost 7 bases and J lost 3 bases.

The chain joins TRBV13 to TRBJ2-7; TRBD2 aligns across 10 bases. The length of the CDR3 is 15 residues. CDR1 and CDR2 from the germline V gene are PRHDT and FYEKMQ (reference sequence). J lost 3 bases, V lost 4 bases, and 6 bases had no gene match. CDR3 DNA sequence: TGTGCCAGCAGCTCCCGGACTAGCGGAAGCTACGAGCAGTACTTC. This codes for CASSSRTSGSYEQYF.

This chain connects TRBV6-1 to TRBJ2-2, with D possibly matching TRBD2 (5 bases). V was trimmed by 3 bases and J by 7 bases, leaving 9 bases between them. The CDR3 length is 13 residues. Germline V gene data show CDR1 as MNHNS and CDR2 as SASEGT. The CDR3 reads CASSDSGIGELFF. The CDR3 bases are TGTGCCAGCAGTGATTCGGGGATCGGGGAGCTGTTTTTT.

This chain uses TRBV5-1 with TRBJ1-2, with D maybe TRBD1 (6 bases). Between the trimmed V and J ends, which lost 0 bases and 2 bases, there was a span of 11 bases. This CDR3 has 15 amino acids. Germline V gene lookup returns CDR1 SGHRS and CDR2 YFSETQ. CDR3 loop: CASSLVTGQNYGYTF. CDR3 sequence (DNA): TGCGCCAGCAGCTTGGTCACTGGACAGAACTATGGCTACACCTTC.

The chain is built from TRBV27 and TRBJ1-5; D is perhaps TRBD1 (6 bases). The CDR3 length is 15 residues. V was trimmed by 5 bases and J by 7 bases, leaving 18 bases between them. Germline values: CDR1 MNHEY, CDR2 SMNVEV (reference sequence). Written as DNA, the CDR3 is TGTGCCAGCAGTCCTTCGCTTCAGGGGCACCAGCCCCAGCATTTT. This translates into CASSPSLQGHQPQHF.

CDR3 sequence: CASSLGAPLEQYF. In DNA, the CDR3 is TGTGCCAGCAGCTTAGGGGCTCCTCTCGAGCAGTACTTC. The rearrangement uses TRBV11-3 and TRBJ2-7; D is uncertain. V was trimmed by 1 base and J by 6 bases, leaving 10 bases between them. The CDR3 totals 13 residues. Germline-derived CDR1 and CDR2 are SGHNT and YENEEA.

V and J are TRBV2 and TRBJ2-1; perhaps TRBD2 as D (6 bases). V was trimmed by 7 bases and J by 7 bases, leaving 14 bases between them. CDR3 length equals 13 residues. The germline V gene has CDR1 SNHLY and CDR2 FYNNEI. CDR3 DNA sequence: TGTGCCAGCACCGGGACTCCGGGGAATGAGCAGTTCTTC. It yields the protein CASTGTPGNEQFF.

This rearrangement joins TRBV6-6 to TRBJ1-1, with D uncertain. Germline CDR1 reads MNHNY; CDR2 reads SVGAGI (reference sequence). The ends were cut back, 0 bases at V and 0 bases at J, with 8 bases in the middle. The CDR3 consists of 15 residues. CDR3 region: CASSYSGSLNTEAFF. DNA of the CDR3: TGTGCCAGCAGTTACTCCGGTAGCCTGAACACTGAAGCTTTCTTT.

V is TRBV10-3 and J is TRBJ1-3, with D possibly being TRBD1 (6 bases). Trimming shortened V by 4 bases and J by 4 bases, and 23 bases separated the two germline ends. This CDR3 comprises 18 residues. Germline CDR1 is ENHRY and CDR2 is SYGVKD. The CDR3 DNA sequence: TGTGCCATCAGTGTCACTAGGACAGAACGGATACTCGGAAACACCATATATTTT. Amino acids: CAISVTRTERILGNTIYF.

The chain combines TRBV7-2 with TRBJ2-7, with TRBD2 matching over 10 bases. V gave up 5 bases and J gave up 4 bases; unmatched junction bases: 5. CDR1 SGHTA and CDR2 FQGNSA come from the germline V gene. The CDR3 covers 14 residues. The CDR3 nucleotides are TGTGCCAGCAGCCTCGGGACTAGCGAATACGAGCAGTACTTC. It is translated as CASSLGTSEYEQYF.

CDR3 region: CASSRGPRNEKLFF. The CDR3 DNA reads TGTGCCAGCAGTAGGGGGCCTCGTAATGAAAAACTGTTTTTT. V usage is TRBV9 and J usage is TRBJ1-4; 7 nucleotides agree with TRBD1. The ends lost 5 bases at V and 4 bases at J; junction bases unmatched: 5. The CDR3 is 14 amino acids. From germline, CDR1 is SGDLS and CDR2 YYNGEE.

V usage is TRBV19 and J usage is TRBJ1-5; 8 bases align to TRBD1. Germline-derived CDR1 and CDR2 are LNHDA and SQIVND (reference sequence). The V and J ends lost 10 bases and 6 bases, in that order; junction bases with no gene match: 11. The CDR3 covers 14 residues. The CDR3 coding sequence is TGTGCCACCGACCCGCAGGGGGCCGGTCAGCCCCAGCATTTT. Translated, it gives CATDPQGAGQPQHF.

V usage is TRBV5-1 and J usage is TRBJ2-7, with D tentatively TRBD2 (6 bases). CDR1 SGHRS and CDR2 YFSETQ come from the germline V gene. This CDR3 spans 14 amino acids. The V end lost 4 bases, the J end lost 4 bases, and 15 bases lay between the germline ends. CDR3 DNA: TGCGCCAGCAGCACACTAGCCGGCGGTTACGAGCAGTACTTC. Encoded protein: CASSTLAGGYEQYF.

This rearrangement joins TRBV2 to TRBJ2-7, with D perhaps TRBD2 (5 bases). This CDR3 is 12 amino acids long. The V gene's germline CDR1 is SNHLY and CDR2 FYNNEI. The V gene lost 6 bases and the J gene lost 3 bases, with 9 bases spanning the gap. The CDR3 sequence is CASSGISYEQYF. The CDR3 bases are TGTGCCAGCAGCGGGATCAGCTACGAGCAGTACTTC.

This chain connects TRBV5-6 to TRBJ1-4; D is ambiguous. In germline, CDR1 is SGHDT, CDR2 YYEEEE. The CDR3 contains 15 residues. The V gene lost 2 bases and the J gene lost 2 bases, with 10 bases spanning the gap. The CDR3 reads CASSFKQPTNEKLFF. The CDR3 region has the DNA TGTGCCAGCAGCTTTAAACAACCGACTAATGAAAAACTGTTTTTT.

This clone was observed a single time. V is TRBV23-1 and J is TRBJ2-3; 11 bases are shared with TRBD1. TRBV23-1 is filed as an ORF, its function uncertain. After removal of 6 bases from V and 6 bases from J, the junction contained 8 bases not matched to a gene. This CDR3 comprises 15 residues. The CDR3 region is CASSQPGTGGDTQYF. CDR3 DNA: TGCGCCAGCAGCCAACCCGGGACAGGGGGGGATACGCAGTATTTT.

The chain employs TRBV19 and TRBJ2-7; 12 bases map to TRBD2. The J segment lost 1 base and the V segment lost 8 bases, leaving 0 bases of the junction unmatched. The CDR3 has 13 amino acids. CDR1 is LNHDA and CDR2 is SQIVND in the germline V gene (reference sequence). CDR3 protein: CASGTSGSYEQYF. Here the CDR3 DNA reads TGTGCCAGTGGGACTAGCGGGTCCTACGAGCAGTACTTC.

The CDR3 region has the DNA TGTGCCAGCAGCCATGGGACAGGGTTCACAGATACGCAGTATTTT. This codes for CASSHGTGFTDTQYF. This chain links TRBV11-3 with TRBJ2-3, with 9 bases that match TRBD1. Germline lookup yields CDR1 SGHNT and CDR2 YENEEA. V lost 5 bases, J lost 2 bases, and 5 bases stayed unmatched. There are 15 residues in the CDR3.

This clone was counted a single time. The gene calls are TRBV10-3 and TRBJ1-5, with a possible D match to TRBD1 (6 bases). The CDR3 spans 14 residues. V lost 0 bases, J lost 5 bases, and 8 bases lay in between. The V gene's germline CDR1 is ENHRY and CDR2 SYGVKD. The CDR3 spells CAISESSGDQPQHF. CDR3 nucleotides: TGTGCCATCAGTGAGTCGTCAGGGGATCAGCCCCAGCATTTT.

The chain carries TRBV4-2 and TRBJ2-3, with 10 positions matching TRBD2. V was clipped by 1 base and J by 9 bases; unmatched bases: 10. In germline, CDR1 is LGHNA, CDR2 YNFKEQ. The CDR3 length is 16 residues. DNA of the CDR3: TGTGCCAGCAGCCAAGGGGAAGCGGGGGGGAAGAACACGCAGTATTTT. It codes for CASSQGEAGGKNTQYF.

This chain connects TRBV28 to TRBJ2-2, with D possibly matching TRBD2 (6 bases). This CDR3 has 15 amino acids. The V and J ends lost 4 bases and 6 bases respectively, with 15 bases between them. Germline V gene data show CDR1 as MDHEN and CDR2 as SYDVKM. CDR3 in DNA: TGTGCCAGCAGTTCACCGGGACTCGGGGCCGGGGAGCTGTTTTTT. Encoded protein: CASSSPGLGAGELFF.

The gene calls are TRBV9 and TRBJ2-1; TRBD1 aligns across 7 bases. The CDR3 is made up of 15 amino acids. J lost 4 bases, V lost 0 bases, and 4 bases had no gene match. Germline V gene sequence: CDR1 SGDLS, CDR2 YYNGEE. In DNA, the CDR3 is TGTGCCAGCAGCGTAGGTGGGACAGTATACAATGAGCAGTTCTTC. Translated, it gives CASSVGGTVYNEQFF.

The gene calls are TRBV5-1 and TRBJ2-2; D is perhaps TRBD1 (5 bases). Germline V gives CDR1 SGHRS, CDR2 YFSETQ. Deletions cut 1 base from V and 3 bases from J, with 7 bases between. The CDR3 runs to 14 residues. The CDR3, as DNA: TGCGCCAGCAGCTTGCAGGGATACACCGGGGAGCTGTTTTTT. Amino acid sequence: CASSLQGYTGELFF.

The J gene is TRBJ2-4, the V gene TRBV19; the match to TRBD1 covers 10 bases. V lost 8 bases to trimming and J lost 2 bases; unmatched junction nucleotides: 6. CDR1 LNHDA and CDR2 SQIVND come from the germline V gene (reference sequence). The CDR3 is made up of 15 amino acids. The CDR3 region is CASRSGQGSKNIQYF. Written as DNA, the CDR3 is TGTGCCAGTCGCTCGGGACAGGGGTCCAAAAACATTCAGTACTTC.

This clone showed up just once. The chain carries TRBV4-3 and TRBJ2-3, with 7 bases lining up with TRBD2. The CDR3 runs 15 residues. The germline gives CDR1 LGHNA, CDR2 YSLEER. With V trimmed by 4 bases and J by 4 bases, 8 bases remained unmatched. In DNA form, the CDR3 reads TGCGCCAGCAGCCGTCGACTAGCCGAGGCAGATACGCAGTATTTT. Encoded protein: CASSRRLAEADTQYF.

This clone came up once. The rearrangement uses TRBV4-2 and TRBJ1-1; the match to TRBD1 covers 12 bases. The CDR3 totals 16 residues. V gave up 3 bases and J gave up 0 bases; unmatched junction bases: 2. In germline, CDR1 is LGHNA, CDR2 YNFKEQ. CDR3 sequence: CASSHGTGGVNTEAFF. CDR3 coding DNA: TGTGCCAGCAGCCACGGGACAGGGGGCGTGAACACTGAAGCTTTCTTT.